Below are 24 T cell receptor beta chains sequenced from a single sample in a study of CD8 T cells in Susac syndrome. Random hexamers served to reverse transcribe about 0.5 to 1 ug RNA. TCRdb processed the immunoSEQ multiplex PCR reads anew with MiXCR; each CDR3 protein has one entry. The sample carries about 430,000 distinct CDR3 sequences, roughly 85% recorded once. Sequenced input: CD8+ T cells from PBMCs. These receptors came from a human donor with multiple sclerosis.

The CDR3 DNA follows: TGTGCCAGCAGTGAAGGGCTCGGCTACACCTTC. Translation gives CASSEGLGYTF. This chain joins TRBV27 and TRBJ1-2; D is unclear. Germline V gene sequence: CDR1 MNHEY, CDR2 SMNVEV (reference sequence). V gave up 5 bases and J gave up 8 bases, with 9 bases separating them. The CDR3 runs 11 residues.

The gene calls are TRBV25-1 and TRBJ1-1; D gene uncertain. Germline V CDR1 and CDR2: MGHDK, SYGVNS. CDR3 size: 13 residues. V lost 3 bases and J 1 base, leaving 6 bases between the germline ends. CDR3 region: CASSDHGNTEAFF. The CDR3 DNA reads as TGTGCCAGCAGTGATCACGGGAACACTGAAGCTTTCTTT.

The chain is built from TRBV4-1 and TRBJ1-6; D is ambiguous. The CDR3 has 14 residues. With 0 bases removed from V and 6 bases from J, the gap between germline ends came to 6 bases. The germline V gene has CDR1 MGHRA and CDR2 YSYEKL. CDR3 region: CASSQETLNSPLHF. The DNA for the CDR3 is TGCGCCAGCAGCCAAGAGACTCTTAATTCACCCCTCCACTTT.

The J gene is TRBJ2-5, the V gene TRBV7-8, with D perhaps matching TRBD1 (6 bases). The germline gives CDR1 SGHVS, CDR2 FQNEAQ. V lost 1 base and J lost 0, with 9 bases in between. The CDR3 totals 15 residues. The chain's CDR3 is CASSLGDTNQETQYF. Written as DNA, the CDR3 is TGTGCCAGCAGCTTAGGGGACACCAACCAAGAGACCCAGTACTTC.

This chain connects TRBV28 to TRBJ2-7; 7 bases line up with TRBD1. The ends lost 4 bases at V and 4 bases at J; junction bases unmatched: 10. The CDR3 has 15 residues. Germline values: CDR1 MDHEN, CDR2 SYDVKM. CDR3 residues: CASSYQGETIYEQYF. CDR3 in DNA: TGTGCCAGCAGTTATCAGGGGGAAACGATTTACGAGCAGTACTTC.

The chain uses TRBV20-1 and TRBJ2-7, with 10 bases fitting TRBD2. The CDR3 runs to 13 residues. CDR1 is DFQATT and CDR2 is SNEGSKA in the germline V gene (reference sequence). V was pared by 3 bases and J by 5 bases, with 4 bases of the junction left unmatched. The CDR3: CSASSAGGDEQYF. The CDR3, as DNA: TGCAGTGCTAGCTCAGCGGGAGGGGACGAGCAGTACTTC.

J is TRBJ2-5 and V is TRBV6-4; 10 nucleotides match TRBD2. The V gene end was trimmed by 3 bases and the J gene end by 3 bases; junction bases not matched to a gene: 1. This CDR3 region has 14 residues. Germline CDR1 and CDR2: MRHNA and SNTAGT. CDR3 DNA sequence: TGTGCCAGCAGTGAAACTAGCGGGGAAGAGACCCAGTACTTC. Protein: CASSETSGEETQYF.

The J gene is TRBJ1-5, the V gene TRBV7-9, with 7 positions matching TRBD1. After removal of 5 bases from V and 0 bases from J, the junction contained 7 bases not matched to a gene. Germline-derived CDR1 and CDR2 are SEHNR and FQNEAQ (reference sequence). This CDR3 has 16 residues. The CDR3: CASSRGQESSNQPQHF. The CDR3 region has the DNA TGTGCCAGCAGCCGTGGACAGGAAAGTAGCAATCAGCCCCAGCATTTT.

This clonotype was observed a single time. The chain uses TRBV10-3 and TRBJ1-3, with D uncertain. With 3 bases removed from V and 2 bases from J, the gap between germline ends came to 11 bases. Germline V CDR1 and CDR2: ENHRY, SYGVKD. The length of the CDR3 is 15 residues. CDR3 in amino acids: CAISDSYHPGNTIYF. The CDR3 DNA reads TGTGCCATCAGTGACAGCTACCATCCTGGAAACACCATATATTTT.

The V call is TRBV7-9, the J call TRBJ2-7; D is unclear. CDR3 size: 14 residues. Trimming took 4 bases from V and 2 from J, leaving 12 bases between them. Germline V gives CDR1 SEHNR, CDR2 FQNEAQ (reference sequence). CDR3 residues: CASSSPLVTYEQYF. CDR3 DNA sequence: TGTGCCAGCAGCTCCCCCCTAGTGACCTACGAGCAGTACTTC.

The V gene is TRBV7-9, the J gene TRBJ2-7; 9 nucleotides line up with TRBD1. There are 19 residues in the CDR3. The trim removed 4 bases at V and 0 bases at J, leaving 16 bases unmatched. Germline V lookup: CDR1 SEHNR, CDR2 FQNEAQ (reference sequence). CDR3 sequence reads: CASSSPPGQGSSNSYEQYF. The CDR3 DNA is TGTGCCAGCAGCTCGCCACCGGGACAGGGATCTAGTAACTCCTACGAGCAGTACTTC.

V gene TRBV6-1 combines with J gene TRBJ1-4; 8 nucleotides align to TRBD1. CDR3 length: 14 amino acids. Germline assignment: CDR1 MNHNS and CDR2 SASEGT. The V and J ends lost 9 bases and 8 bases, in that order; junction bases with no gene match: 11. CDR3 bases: TGTGCCAGGCGACCTCAGGGGGCTTGGGAAAAACTGTTTTTT. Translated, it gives CARRPQGAWEKLFF.

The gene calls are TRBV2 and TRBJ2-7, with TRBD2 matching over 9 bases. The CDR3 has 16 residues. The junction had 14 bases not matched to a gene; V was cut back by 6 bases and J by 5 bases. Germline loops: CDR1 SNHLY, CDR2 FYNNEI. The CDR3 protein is CASSGGTGLAVDEQYF. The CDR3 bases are TGTGCCAGCAGCGGAGGTACGGGACTAGCCGTCGACGAGCAGTACTTC.

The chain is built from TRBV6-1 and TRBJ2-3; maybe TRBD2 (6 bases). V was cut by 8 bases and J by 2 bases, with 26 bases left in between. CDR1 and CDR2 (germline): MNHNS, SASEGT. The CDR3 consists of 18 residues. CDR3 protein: CASFPESGEAGPTDTQYF. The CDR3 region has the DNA TGTGCCAGCTTTCCCGAGTCGGGGGAGGCGGGACCCACAGATACGCAGTATTTT.

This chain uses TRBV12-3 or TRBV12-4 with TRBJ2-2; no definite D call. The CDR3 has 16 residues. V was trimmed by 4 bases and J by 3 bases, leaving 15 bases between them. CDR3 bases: TGTGCCAGCAGTTCGCTGCAAACAACCTACACCGGGGAGCTGTTTTTT. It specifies CASSSLQTTYTGELFF.

CDR3 region: CASSLARTNYGYTF. The DNA of the CDR3 is TGCGCCAGCAGCTTAGCAAGAACTAACTATGGCTACACCTTC. The rearrangement uses TRBV5-1 and TRBJ1-2; no clear D gene. This CDR3 contains 14 residues. Trimming took off 2 bases at V and 0 bases at J, with 8 bases between the two ends. The germline V gene has CDR1 SGHRS and CDR2 YFSETQ.

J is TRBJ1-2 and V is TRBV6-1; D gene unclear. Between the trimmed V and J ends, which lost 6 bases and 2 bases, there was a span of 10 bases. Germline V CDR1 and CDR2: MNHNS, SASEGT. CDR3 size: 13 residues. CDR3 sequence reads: CASSTGRNYGYTF. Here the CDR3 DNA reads TGTGCCAGCAGCACGGGGAGAAACTATGGCTACACCTTC.

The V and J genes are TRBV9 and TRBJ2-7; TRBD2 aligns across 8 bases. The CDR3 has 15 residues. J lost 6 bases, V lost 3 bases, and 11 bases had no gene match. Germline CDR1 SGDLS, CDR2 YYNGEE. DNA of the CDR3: TGTGCCAGCAGCGGCCGGGGGGGCGGGAGTCCCGAGCAGTACTTC. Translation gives CASSGRGGGSPEQYF.

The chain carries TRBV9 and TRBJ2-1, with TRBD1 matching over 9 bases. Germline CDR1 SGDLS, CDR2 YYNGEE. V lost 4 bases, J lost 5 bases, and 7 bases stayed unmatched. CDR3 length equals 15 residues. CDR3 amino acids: CASSSPGQGHNEQFF. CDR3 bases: TGTGCCAGCAGCTCTCCGGGACAGGGTCACAATGAGCAGTTCTTC.

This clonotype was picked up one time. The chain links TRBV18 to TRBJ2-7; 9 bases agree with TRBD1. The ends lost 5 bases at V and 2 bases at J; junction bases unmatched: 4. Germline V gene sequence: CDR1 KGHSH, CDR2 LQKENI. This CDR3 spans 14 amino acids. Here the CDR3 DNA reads TGTGCCAGCTCAGCTCGGGACAGGGCCTACGAGCAGTACTTC. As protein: CASSARDRAYEQYF.

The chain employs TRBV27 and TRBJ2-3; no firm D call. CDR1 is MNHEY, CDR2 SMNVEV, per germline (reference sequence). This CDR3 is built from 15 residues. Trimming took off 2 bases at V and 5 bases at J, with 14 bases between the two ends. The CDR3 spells CASSLMKAFGDTQYF. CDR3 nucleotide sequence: TGTGCCAGCAGTTTAATGAAGGCGTTTGGAGATACGCAGTATTTT.

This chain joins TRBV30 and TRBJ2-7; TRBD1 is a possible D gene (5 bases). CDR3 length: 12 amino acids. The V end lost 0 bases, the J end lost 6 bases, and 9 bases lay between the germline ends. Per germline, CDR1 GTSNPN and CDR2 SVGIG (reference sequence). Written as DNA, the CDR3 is TGTGCCTGGAGTGTGGGGCTCGGCGAGCAGTACTTC. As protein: CAWSVGLGEQYF.

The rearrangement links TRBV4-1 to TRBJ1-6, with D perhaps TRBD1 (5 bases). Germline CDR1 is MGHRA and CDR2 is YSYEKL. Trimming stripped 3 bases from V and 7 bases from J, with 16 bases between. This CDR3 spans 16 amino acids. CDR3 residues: CASSQGGVGVNSPLHF. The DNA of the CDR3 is TGCGCCAGCAGCCAGGGGGGAGTGGGGGTCAATTCACCCCTCCACTTT.

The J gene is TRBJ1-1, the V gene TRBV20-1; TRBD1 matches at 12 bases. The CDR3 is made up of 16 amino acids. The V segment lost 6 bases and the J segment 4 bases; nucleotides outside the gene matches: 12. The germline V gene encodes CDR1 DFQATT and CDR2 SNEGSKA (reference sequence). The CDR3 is CSAIGTGGSSITEAFF. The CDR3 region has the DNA TGCAGTGCGATAGGGACAGGGGGCTCGAGTATCACTGAAGCTTTCTTT.